This T cell receptor beta chain comes out of a study of T cell responses to AZD1222 COVID-19 vaccine. Study findings and constraints: Donors, mostly white British, included more females; clonal diversity was possibly underestimated. CD4 TCRs linked to vaccination spanned spike, dominating at 160-218 and 743-854. In the spike-specific TCR repertoire, nearly half reportedly target unmutated variant regions. Repertoire collection took place solely once the T cell response had peaked.

The table came from immunoSEQ multiplex PCR; TCRdb's copy has only in-frame clones and leaves some out. Found here are around 150,000 clones, 88% of them singletons; the top ten hold less than 6.5%. Remarks on this clone: Its antigen remains unknown.

The CDR3 length is 15 residues. Germline V gene lookup returns CDR1 MNHEY and CDR2 SVGAGI. The junction had 10 bases not matched to a gene; V was cut back by 5 bases and J by 4 bases. The sequence came from an adult in good health. The input for sequencing was peripheral blood, taken on day 0 of AZD1222 vaccination. The rearrangement links TRBV6-5 to TRBJ1-2; 7 positions match TRBD1. The CDR3 protein is CASSRDPGTVYGYTF. As DNA, the CDR3 is TGTGCCAGCAGTCGAGACCCCGGGACAGTCTATGGCTACACCTTC.